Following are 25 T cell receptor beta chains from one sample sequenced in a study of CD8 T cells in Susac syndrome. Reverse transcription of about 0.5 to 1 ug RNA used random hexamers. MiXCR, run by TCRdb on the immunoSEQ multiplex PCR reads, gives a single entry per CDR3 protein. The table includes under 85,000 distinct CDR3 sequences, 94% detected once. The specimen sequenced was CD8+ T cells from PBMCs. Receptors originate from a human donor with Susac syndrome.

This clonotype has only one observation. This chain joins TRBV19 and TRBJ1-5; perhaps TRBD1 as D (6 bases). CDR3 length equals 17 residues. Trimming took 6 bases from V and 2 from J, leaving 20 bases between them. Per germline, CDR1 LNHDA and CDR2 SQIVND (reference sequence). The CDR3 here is CASSTFLDRQGNQPQHF. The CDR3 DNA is TGTGCCAGTAGCACATTCTTAGATCGACAGGGCAATCAGCCCCAGCATTTT. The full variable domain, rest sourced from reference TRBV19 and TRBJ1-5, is DGGITQSPKYLFRKEGQNVTLSCEQNLNHDAMYWYRQDPGQGLRLIYYSQIVNDFQKGDIAEGYSVSREKKESFPLTVTSAQKNPTAFYLCASSTFLDRQGNQPQHFGDGTRLSIL.

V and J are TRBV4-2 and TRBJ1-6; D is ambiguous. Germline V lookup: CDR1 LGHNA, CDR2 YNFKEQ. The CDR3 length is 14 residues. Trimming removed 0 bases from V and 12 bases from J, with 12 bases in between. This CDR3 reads CASSQEELLEPLHF. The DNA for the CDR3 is TGTGCCAGCAGCCAAGAGGAGCTTTTGGAACCCCTCCACTTT.

The CDR3 region is CASSLSVAGGTYEQYF. The CDR3 DNA reads as TGCGCCAGCAGCTTGTCCGTGGCGGGTGGGACCTACGAGCAGTACTTC. The gene calls are TRBV5-1 and TRBJ2-7, with D tentatively TRBD2 (5 bases). The CDR3 contains 16 residues. The V end lost 1 base, the J end lost 2 bases, and 16 bases lay between the germline ends. Germline V lookup: CDR1 SGHRS, CDR2 YFSETQ.

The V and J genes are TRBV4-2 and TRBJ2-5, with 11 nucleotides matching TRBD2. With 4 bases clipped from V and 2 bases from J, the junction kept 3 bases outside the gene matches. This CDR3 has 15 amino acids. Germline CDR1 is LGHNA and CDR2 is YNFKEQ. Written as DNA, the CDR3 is TGTGCCAGCAGCCCGGGACTAGCGGAGCAAGAGACCCAGTACTTC. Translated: CASSPGLAEQETQYF.

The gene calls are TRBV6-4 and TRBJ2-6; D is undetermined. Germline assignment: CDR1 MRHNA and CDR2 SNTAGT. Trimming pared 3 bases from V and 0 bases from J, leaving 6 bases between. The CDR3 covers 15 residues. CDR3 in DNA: TGTGCCAGCAGTGAGAGTAGCTCTGGGGCCAACGTCCTGACTTTC. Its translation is CASSESSSGANVLTF.

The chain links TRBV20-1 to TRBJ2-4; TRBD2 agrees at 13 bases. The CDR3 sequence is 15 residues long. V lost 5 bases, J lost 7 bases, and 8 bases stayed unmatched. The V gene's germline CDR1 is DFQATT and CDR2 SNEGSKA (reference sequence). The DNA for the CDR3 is TGCAGTGCTCCCACTAGCGGGAGGGCGCCGAACATTCAGTACTTC. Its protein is CSAPTSGRAPNIQYF.

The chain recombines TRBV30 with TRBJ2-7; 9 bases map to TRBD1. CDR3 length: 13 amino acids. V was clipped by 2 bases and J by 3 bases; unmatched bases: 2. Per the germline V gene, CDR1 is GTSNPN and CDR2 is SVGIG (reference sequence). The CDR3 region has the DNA TGTGCCTGGAGTTGGGACAGGGACTACGAGCAGTACTTC. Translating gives CAWSWDRDYEQYF. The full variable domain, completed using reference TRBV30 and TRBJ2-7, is SQTIHQWPATLVQPVGSPLSLECTVEGTSNPNLYWYRQAAGRGLQLLFYSVGIGQISSEVPQNLSASRPQDRQFILSSKKLLLSDSGFYLCAWSWDRDYEQYFGPGTRLTVT.

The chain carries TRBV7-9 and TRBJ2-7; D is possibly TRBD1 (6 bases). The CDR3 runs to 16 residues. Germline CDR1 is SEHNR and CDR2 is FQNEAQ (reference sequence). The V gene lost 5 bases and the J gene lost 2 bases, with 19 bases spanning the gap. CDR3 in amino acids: CASSDDGTSRAYEQYF. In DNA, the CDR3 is TGTGCCAGCAGCGATGACGGGACAAGCAGGGCCTACGAGCAGTACTTC.

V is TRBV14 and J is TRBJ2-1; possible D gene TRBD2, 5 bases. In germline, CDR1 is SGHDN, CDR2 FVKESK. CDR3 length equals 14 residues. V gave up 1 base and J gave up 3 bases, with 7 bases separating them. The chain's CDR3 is CASSQVSGYNEQFF. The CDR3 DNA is TGTGCCAGCAGCCAAGTAAGCGGCTACAATGAGCAGTTCTTC.

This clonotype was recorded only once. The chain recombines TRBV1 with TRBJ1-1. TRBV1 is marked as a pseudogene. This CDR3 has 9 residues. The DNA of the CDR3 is TGCACCAGCAGCCACCAAGCTTTCTTT. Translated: CTSSHQAFF.

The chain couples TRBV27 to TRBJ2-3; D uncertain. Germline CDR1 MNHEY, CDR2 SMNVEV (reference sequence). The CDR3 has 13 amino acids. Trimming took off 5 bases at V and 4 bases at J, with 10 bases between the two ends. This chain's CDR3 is CASSVRSSDTQYF. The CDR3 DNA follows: TGTGCCAGCAGTGTACGTTCATCAGATACGCAGTATTTT.

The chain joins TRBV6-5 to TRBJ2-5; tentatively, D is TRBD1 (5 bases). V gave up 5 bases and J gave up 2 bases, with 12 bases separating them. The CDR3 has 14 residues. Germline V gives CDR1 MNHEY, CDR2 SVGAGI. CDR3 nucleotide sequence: TGTGCCAGCAGTCCCCAGGGTTGGCAAGAGACCCAGTACTTC. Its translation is CASSPQGWQETQYF.

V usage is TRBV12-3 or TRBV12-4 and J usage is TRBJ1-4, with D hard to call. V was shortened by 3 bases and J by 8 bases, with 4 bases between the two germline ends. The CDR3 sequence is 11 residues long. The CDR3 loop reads CASSFREKLFF. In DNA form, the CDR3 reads TGTGCCAGCAGTTTCCGCGAAAAACTGTTTTTT.

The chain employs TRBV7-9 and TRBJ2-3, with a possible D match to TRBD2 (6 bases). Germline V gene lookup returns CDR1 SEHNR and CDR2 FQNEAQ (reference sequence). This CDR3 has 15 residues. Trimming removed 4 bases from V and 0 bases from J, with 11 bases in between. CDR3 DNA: TGTGCCAGCAGCTCTGCGGGGATTAGCACAGATACGCAGTATTTT. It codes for CASSSAGISTDTQYF.

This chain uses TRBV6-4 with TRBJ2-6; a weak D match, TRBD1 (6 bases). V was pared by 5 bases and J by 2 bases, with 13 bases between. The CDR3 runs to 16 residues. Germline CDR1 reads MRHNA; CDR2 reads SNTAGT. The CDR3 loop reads CASSTGMGTGANVLTF. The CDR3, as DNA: TGTGCCAGCAGTACAGGGATGGGGACTGGGGCCAACGTCCTGACTTTC.

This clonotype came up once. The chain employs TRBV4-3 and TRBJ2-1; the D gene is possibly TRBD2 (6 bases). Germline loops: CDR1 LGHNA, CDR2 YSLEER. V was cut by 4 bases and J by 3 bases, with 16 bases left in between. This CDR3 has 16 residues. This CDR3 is CASSPMEGTGYNEQFF. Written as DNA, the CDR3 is TGCGCCAGCAGCCCCATGGAGGGAACAGGCTACAATGAGCAGTTCTTC.

CDR3 residues: CASSYSGQIVNYGYTF. The CDR3, as DNA: TGTGCCAGCAGTTACTCAGGGCAGATAGTTAACTATGGCTACACCTTC. This chain links TRBV6-5 with TRBJ1-2; D gene unclear. CDR3 size: 16 residues. CDR1 is MNHEY, CDR2 SVGAGI, per germline. With 0 bases removed from V and 1 base from J, the gap between germline ends came to 12 bases.

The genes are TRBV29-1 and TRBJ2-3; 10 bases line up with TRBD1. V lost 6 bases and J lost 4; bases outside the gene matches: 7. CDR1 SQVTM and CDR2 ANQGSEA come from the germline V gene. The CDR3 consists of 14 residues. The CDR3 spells CSVDRGEGPDTQYF. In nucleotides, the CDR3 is TGCAGCGTGGACAGGGGGGAAGGCCCAGATACGCAGTATTTT.

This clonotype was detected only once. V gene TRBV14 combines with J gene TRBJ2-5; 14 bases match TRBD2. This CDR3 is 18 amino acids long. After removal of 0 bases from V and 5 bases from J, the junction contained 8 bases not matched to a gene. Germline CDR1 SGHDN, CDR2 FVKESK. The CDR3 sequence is CASSQEGGLAGGGETQYF. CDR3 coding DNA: TGTGCCAGCAGCCAAGAAGGCGGACTAGCGGGAGGTGGTGAGACCCAGTACTTC.

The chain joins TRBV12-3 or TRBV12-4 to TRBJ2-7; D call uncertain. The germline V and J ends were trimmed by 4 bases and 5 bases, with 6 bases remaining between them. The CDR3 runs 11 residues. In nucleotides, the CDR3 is TGTGCCAGCAGTTCCTTGGACGAGCAGTACTTC. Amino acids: CASSSLDEQYF.

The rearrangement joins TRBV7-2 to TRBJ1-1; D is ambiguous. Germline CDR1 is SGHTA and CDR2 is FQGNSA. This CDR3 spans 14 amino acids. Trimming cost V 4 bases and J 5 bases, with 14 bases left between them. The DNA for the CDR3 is TGTGCCAGCAGCTCGTCCACGCGGGTGACTGAAGCTTTCTTT. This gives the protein CASSSSTRVTEAFF.

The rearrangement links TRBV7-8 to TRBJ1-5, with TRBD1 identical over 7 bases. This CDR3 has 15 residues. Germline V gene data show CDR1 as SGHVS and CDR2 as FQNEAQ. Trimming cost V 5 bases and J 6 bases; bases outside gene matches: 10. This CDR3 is CASSPTGEGRQPQHF. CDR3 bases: TGTGCCAGCAGCCCCACAGGGGAAGGGCGTCAGCCCCAGCATTTT.

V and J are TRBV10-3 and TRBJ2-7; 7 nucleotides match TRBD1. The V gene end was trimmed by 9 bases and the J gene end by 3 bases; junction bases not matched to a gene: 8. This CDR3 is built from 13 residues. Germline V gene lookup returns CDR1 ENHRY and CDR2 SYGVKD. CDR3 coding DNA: TGTGCCATGGGACAGTCGCTGGACTACGAGCAGTACTTC. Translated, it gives CAMGQSLDYEQYF.

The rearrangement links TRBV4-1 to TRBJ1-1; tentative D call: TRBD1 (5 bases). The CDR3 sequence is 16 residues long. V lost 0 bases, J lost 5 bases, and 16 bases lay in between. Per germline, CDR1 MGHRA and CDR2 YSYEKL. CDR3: CASSQEGMGLGTEAFF. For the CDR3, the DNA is TGCGCCAGCAGCCAAGAAGGGATGGGGCTGGGTACTGAAGCTTTCTTT.

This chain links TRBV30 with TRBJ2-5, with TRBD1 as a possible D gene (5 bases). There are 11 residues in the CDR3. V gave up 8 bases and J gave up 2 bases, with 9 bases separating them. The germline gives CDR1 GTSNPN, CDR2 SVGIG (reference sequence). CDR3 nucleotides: TGTGCCGTGGACAAACAAGAGACCCAGTACTTC. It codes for CAVDKQETQYF. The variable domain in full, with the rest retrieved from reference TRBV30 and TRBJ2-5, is SQTIHQWPATLVQPVGSPLSLECTVEGTSNPNLYWYRQAAGRGLQLLFYSVGIGQISSEVPQNLSASRPQDRQFILSSKKLLLSDSGFYLCAVDKQETQYFGPGTRLLVL.